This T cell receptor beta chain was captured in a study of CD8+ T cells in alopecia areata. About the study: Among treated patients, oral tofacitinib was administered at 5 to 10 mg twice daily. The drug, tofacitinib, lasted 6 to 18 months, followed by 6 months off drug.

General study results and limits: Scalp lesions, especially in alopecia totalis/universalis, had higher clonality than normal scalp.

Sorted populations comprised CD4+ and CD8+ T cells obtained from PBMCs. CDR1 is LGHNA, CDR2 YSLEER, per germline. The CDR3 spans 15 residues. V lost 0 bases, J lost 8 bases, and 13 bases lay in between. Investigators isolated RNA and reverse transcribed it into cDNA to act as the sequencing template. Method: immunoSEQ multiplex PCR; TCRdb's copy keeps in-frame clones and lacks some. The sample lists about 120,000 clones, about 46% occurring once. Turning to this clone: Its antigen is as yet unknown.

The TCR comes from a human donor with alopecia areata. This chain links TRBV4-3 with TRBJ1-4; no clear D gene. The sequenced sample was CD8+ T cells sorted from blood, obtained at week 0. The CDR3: CASSQDATVGEKLFF. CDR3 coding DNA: TGCGCCAGCAGCCAAGATGCTACAGTGGGGGAAAAACTGTTTTTT.